The rows below give T cell receptor beta chains drawn from one sample of a study of blood T cell repertoires in COVID-19. Some clones are missing from TCRdb's copy, which holds only in-frame ones; the method was immunoSEQ multiplex PCR. The sample lists approximately 220,000 clones, 70% to 90% occurring once. Sequencing input: peripheral blood. All receptors come from a man in his fifties with acute or convalescent COVID-19. The CDR3 runs from the conserved cysteine through the conserved F or W. D genes are given only for firm matches. Rows may omit the clone size; those that give it use once, few, many or a size class.

v_call	d_call	j_call	clone_size	cdr3_aa	cdr3_nt
TRBV19	NA	TRBJ1-1	NA	CASSIDYSGMNTEAFF	TGTGCCAGTAGTATAGATTATTCAGGTATGAACACTGAAGCTTTCTTT
TRBV5-1	TRBD1	TRBJ2-7	NA	CASSLGTGGLYEQYF	TGCGCCAGCAGCTTAGGTACAGGGGGCCTGTACGAGCAGTACTTC
TRBV19	NA	TRBJ1-1	NA	CASTADMNTEAFF	TGTGCCAGTACGGCGGATATGAACACTGAAGCTTTCTTT
TRBV24-1	NA	TRBJ1-3	NA	CATSDKNRDGRGDGNTIYF	TGTGCCACCAGTGATAAAAACCGGGACGGCCGGGGGGACGGAAACACCATATATTTT
TRBV2	TRBD1	TRBJ1-2	NA	CASEYPTGAYGYTF	TGTGCCAGCGAGTATCCGACAGGGGCCTATGGCTACACCTTC
TRBV6-5	TRBD1	TRBJ2-1	NA	CASSYSGTGVYNEQFF	TGTGCCAGCAGTTACTCGGGGACAGGGGTCTACAATGAGCAGTTCTTC
TRBV5-1	TRBD1	TRBJ2-1	NA	CASSGGDRGDNEQFF	TGCGCCAGCAGCGGAGGGGACAGGGGCGACAATGAGCAGTTCTTC
TRBV18	NA	TRBJ1-1	NA	CASSPSRQNTEAFF	TGTGCCAGCTCACCAAGCAGGCAGAACACTGAAGCTTTCTTT
TRBV6-5	NA	TRBJ2-5	NA	CASSRDNQETQYF	TGTGCCAGCAGTAGGGACAACCAAGAGACCCAGTACTTC
TRBV10-2	NA	TRBJ1-5	NA	CASSFTESNQPQHF	TGCGCCAGCAGTTTCACAGAAAGCAATCAGCCCCAGCATTTT
TRBV24-1	NA	TRBJ1-2	few	CATSRGSNYGYTF	TGTGCCACCTCCCGGGGTTCTAACTATGGCTACACCTTC
TRBV11-2	NA	TRBJ1-4	NA	CASSLDLPGATNEKLFF	TGTGCCAGCAGCTTAGATCTTCCAGGCGCAACTAATGAAAAACTGTTTTTT
TRBV12-3/TRBV12-4	NA	TRBJ1-2	NA	CASSPRRSRYTF	TGTGCCAGCAGCCCACGGAGATCTCGCTACACCTTC
TRBV27	TRBD1	TRBJ1-1	NA	CASSLLGTVGTEAFF	TGTGCCAGCAGTTTACTAGGGACAGTCGGCACTGAAGCTTTCTTT
TRBV5-4	TRBD1	TRBJ1-2	NA	CASSPGTGVGGYTF	TGTGCCAGCAGCCCCGGCACAGGGGTAGGCGGCTACACCTTC
TRBV27	TRBD2	TRBJ2-1	NA	CASSLLAGGKDEQFF	TGTGCCAGCAGTTTACTAGCGGGGGGTAAGGATGAGCAGTTCTTC
TRBV6-5	NA	TRBJ2-1	NA	CASSSHNNEQFF	TGTGCCAGCAGTAGTCACAACAATGAGCAGTTCTTC
TRBV5-1	NA	TRBJ1-3	NA	CASSFSPPDRGGNTIYF	TGCGCCAGCAGCTTTTCCCCCCCGGATCGGGGTGGAAACACCATATATTTT
TRBV18	TRBD1	TRBJ1-2	NA	CASSPGQAPGGYTF	TGTGCCAGCTCACCCGGACAGGCTCCAGGGGGCTACACCTTC
TRBV5-6	TRBD1	TRBJ2-6	NA	CASTPGQGTAGANVLTF	TGTGCCAGCACACCGGGACAGGGGACCGCTGGGGCCAACGTCCTGACTTTC
TRBV5-1	NA	TRBJ1-6	few	CASSSRGQSSYNSPLHF	TGCGCCAGCAGCTCCCGAGGCCAAAGCTCCTATAATTCACCCCTCCACTTT
TRBV5-4	NA	TRBJ2-3	NA	CASSLGGGQGTDTQYF	TGTGCCAGCAGCTTGGGGGGGGGACAGGGCACAGATACGCAGTATTTT
TRBV9	NA	TRBJ1-6	NA	CASSAPPPTESSYNSPLHF	TGTGCCAGCAGCGCCCCACCCCCGACAGAAAGCTCCTATAATTCACCCCTCCACTTT
TRBV7-2	TRBD1	TRBJ1-2	once	CASSPGGQGVVGYTF	TGTGCCAGCAGCCCTGGAGGGCAGGGGGTAGTTGGCTACACCTTC
TRBV3-1/TRBV3-2	TRBD1	TRBJ1-1	NA	CASSQEGTANTEAFF	TGTGCCAGCAGCCAAGAGGGGACAGCGAACACTGAAGCTTTCTTT
TRBV5-1	TRBD1	TRBJ1-1	NA	CASSPADRSWSNTEAFF	TGCGCCAGCAGCCCTGCGGACAGGTCCTGGTCGAACACTGAAGCTTTCTTT
TRBV5-4	NA	TRBJ1-6	NA	CASSGLGGTYNSPLHF	TGTGCCAGCAGCGGTTTGGGGGGAACCTATAATTCACCCCTCCACTTT
TRBV15	NA	TRBJ2-2	NA	CATSRDPGSYTGELFF	TGTGCCACCAGCAGAGATCCCGGGTCGTACACCGGGGAGCTGTTTTTT
TRBV19	TRBD2	TRBJ2-1	NA	CASSRGGYEQFF	TGTGCCAGTAGTCGGGGGGGGTATGAGCAGTTCTTC
TRBV3-1/TRBV3-2	NA	TRBJ1-5	NA	CASSLYSNQPQHF	TGTGCCAGCAGCCTCTACAGCAATCAGCCCCAGCATTTT
TRBV18	NA	TRBJ2-3	NA	CASSPQGSTDTQYF	TGTGCCAGCTCACCACAGGGGTCCACAGATACGCAGTATTTT
TRBV9	NA	TRBJ1-3	NA	CASSPQGSGGNTIYF	TGTGCCAGCAGCCCACAGGGAAGCGGTGGAAACACCATATATTTT
TRBV5-1	TRBD1	TRBJ2-1	NA	CASSEDREQFF	TGCGCCAGCAGCGAGGACAGGGAGCAGTTCTTC
TRBV19	NA	TRBJ1-5	once	CASSIQAYSNQPQHF	TGTGCCAGTAGTATCCAGGCCTATAGCAATCAGCCCCAGCATTTT
TRBV7-9	NA	TRBJ2-7	few	CASSLFLGRSSDYYEQYF	TGTGCCAGCAGCTTATTCCTTGGTCGATCTTCAGACTACTACGAGCAGTACTTC
TRBV19	TRBD2	TRBJ2-1	once	CASSIDSGRSWGGEQFF	TGTGCCAGTAGTATAGACTCTGGGAGGAGTTGGGGGGGTGAGCAGTTCTTC
TRBV27	NA	TRBJ1-2	NA	CASSLTLNYGYTF	TGTGCCAGCAGTTTAACTTTGAATTATGGCTACACCTTC
TRBV19	NA	TRBJ1-5	few	CASSIEDNQPQHF	TGTGCCAGTAGTATTGAGGACAATCAGCCCCAGCATTTT
TRBV5-1	TRBD1	TRBJ2-7	NA	CASSLQGPHYEQYF	TGCGCCAGCAGCCTACAGGGGCCCCACTACGAGCAGTACTTC